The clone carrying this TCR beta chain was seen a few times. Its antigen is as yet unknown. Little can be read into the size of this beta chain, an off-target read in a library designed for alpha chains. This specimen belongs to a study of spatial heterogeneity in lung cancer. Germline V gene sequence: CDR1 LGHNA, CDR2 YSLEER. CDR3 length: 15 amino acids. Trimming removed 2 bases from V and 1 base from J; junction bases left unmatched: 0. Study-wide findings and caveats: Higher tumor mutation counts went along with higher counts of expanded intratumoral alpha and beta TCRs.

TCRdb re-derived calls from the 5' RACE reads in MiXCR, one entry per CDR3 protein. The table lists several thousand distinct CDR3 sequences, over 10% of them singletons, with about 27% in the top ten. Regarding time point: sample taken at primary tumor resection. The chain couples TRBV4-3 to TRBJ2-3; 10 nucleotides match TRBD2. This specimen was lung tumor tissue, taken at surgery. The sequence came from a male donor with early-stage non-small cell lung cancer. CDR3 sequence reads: CASSQLAGGTDTQYF. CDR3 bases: TGCGCCAGCAGCCAACTAGCGGGGGGCACAGATACGCAGTATTTT.